This TCR beta chain derives from a study of blood T cell repertoires in COVID-19. Produced via immunoSEQ multiplex PCR; TCRdb's table is partial and in-frame only. The sample has fewer than 200,000 clones, about 80% seen once. The CDR3 spans 14 residues. V shed 4 bases, J shed 5 bases, and the junction held 5 bases outside the gene matches. Looked up from germline, CDR1 is SGHRS and CDR2 is YFSETQ. The chain has TRBV5-1 and TRBJ2-2; 7 nucleotides match TRBD1. The sample was peripheral blood. The TCR originated in a woman between 70 and 85 years old with acute or convalescent COVID-19. This CDR3 reads CASSLEQGTGELFF. CDR3 bases: TGCGCCAGCAGCCTGGAACAGGGGACCGGGGAGCTGTTTTTT.